This T cell receptor (beta chain) was identified in a study of blood T cell repertoires in COVID-19. Overall study context: COVID-19 samples collected from the United States, Italy and Spain covered acute and convalescent phases. PBMCs, B-cell-depleted T cells, or T cells were the source of the cDNA or gDNA that made up the material.

As originally analysed: Reference gene primers were amplified, and this amplification served to estimate nucleated cell counts. Sequenced by immunoSEQ multiplex PCR; TCRdb stores in-frame clones only, minus some. Clonal size and the V and J genes are those of that table, whereas D and trimming came from the DNA. The data hold around 200,000 clones, with approximately 80% observed a single time. Germline V gene lookup returns CDR1 SGHNT and CDR2 YYREEE (reference sequence). The CDR3 has 15 residues. The V gene lost 4 bases and the J gene lost 0 bases, with 14 bases spanning the gap. The sequenced sample was peripheral blood. The chain employs TRBV5-4 and TRBJ2-7, with D possibly being TRBD2 (5 bases). This receptor was obtained from a human donor in a cohort sampled during active COVID-19. CDR3 bases: TGTGCCAGCAGCCTTAGCGTAGGCGTCTCCTACGAGCAGTACTTC. Translated: CASSLSVGVSYEQYF.